One sample yielded the 23 T cell receptor beta chains listed below, sequenced in a study of cytomegalovirus exposure and HLA in healthy donors. The primer mix had 60 Vbeta and 13 Jbeta primers. Here immunoSEQ multiplex PCR was the method, and the copy in TCRdb shows in-frame clones only, minus some. The table includes fewer than 200,000 clones, more than 65% detected once. Source material: PBMCs. The receptors here all came from a woman aged 40 to 55 in good health and CMV-seropositive.

The chain couples TRBV5-4 to TRBJ2-2, with 13 bases identical to TRBD2. Trimming took 2 bases from V and 6 from J; bases not matched to a gene: 4. CDR1 is SGHNT and CDR2 is YYREEE in the germline V gene (reference sequence). This CDR3 has 16 residues. The CDR3 region has the DNA TGTGCCAGCAGCTTACTAGCGGGGGGGGGACCCGGGGAGCTGTTTTTT. Protein: CASSLLAGGGPGELFF. Looking up the rest from reference TRBV5-4 and TRBJ2-2 gives the full variable domain: ETGVTQSPTHLIKTRGQQVTLRCSSQSGHNTVSWYQQALGQGPQFIFQYYREEENGRGNFPPRFSGLQFPNYSSELNVNALELDDSALYLCASSLLAGGGPGELFFGEGSRLTVL.

The rearrangement links TRBV4-1 to TRBJ2-1, with a weak D call TRBD2 (6 bases). The CDR3 loop spans 16 amino acids. Germline V gives CDR1 MGHRA, CDR2 YSYEKL. V shed 1 base and J shed 1 base, with 11 bases lying between them. The CDR3 is CASSQGGGISYNEQFF. Here the CDR3 DNA reads TGCGCCAGCAGCCAAGGAGGCGGGATATCCTACAATGAGCAGTTCTTC.

The V gene is TRBV4-3, the J gene TRBJ2-7; 8 bases line up with TRBD2. Per germline, CDR1 LGHNA and CDR2 YSLEER. This CDR3 region has 16 residues. V gave up 0 bases and J gave up 3 bases; unmatched junction bases: 7. The CDR3 here is CASSQDRGSGGYEQYF. The CDR3 DNA is TGCGCCAGCAGCCAAGATCGGGGAAGCGGGGGCTACGAGCAGTACTTC.

This sequence joins TRBV25-1 and TRBJ1-1; possibly TRBD1 for D (6 bases). The germline V gene encodes CDR1 MGHDK and CDR2 SYGVNS. The CDR3 consists of 14 residues. V was trimmed by 6 bases and J by 1 base, leaving 12 bases between them. CDR3 loop: CASSADRPNTEAFF. CDR3 in DNA: TGTGCCAGCAGCGCTGACAGGCCGAACACTGAAGCTTTCTTT.

The chain couples TRBV7-2 to TRBJ2-1; TRBD2 matches at 9 bases. Germline V CDR1 and CDR2: SGHTA, FQGNSA. The CDR3 sequence is 13 residues long. Trimming at V came to 2 bases and at J to 9 bases, leaving 2 bases not matched to a gene. The CDR3 is CASSLTAGGEQFF. CDR3 DNA sequence: TGTGCCAGCAGCTTAACAGCGGGAGGTGAGCAGTTCTTC.

This rearrangement joins TRBV6-5 to TRBJ1-2; D is unclear. V was pared by 6 bases and J by 4 bases, with 12 bases between. The CDR3 sequence is 13 residues long. CDR1 and CDR2 (germline): MNHEY, SVGAGI. The CDR3 here is CASRPTESYGYTF. CDR3 coding DNA: TGTGCCAGCAGACCTACAGAGTCCTATGGCTACACCTTC.

The chain is built from TRBV4-3 and TRBJ1-6, with D perhaps matching TRBD1 (5 bases). CDR3 length: 15 residues. The germline gives CDR1 LGHNA, CDR2 YSLEER. Deletions cut 0 bases from V and 9 bases from J, with 12 bases between. The CDR3 is CASSQDRQGSSPLHF. CDR3 in DNA: TGCGCCAGCAGCCAAGATCGGCAGGGCAGTTCACCCCTCCACTTT.

This chain joins TRBV10-1 and TRBJ2-2, with D perhaps matching TRBD1 (6 bases). Germline V gene sequence: CDR1 WNHNN, CDR2 SYGVQD (reference sequence). The CDR3 contains 17 residues. The V end was cut by 8 bases, the J end by 0 bases, with 19 bases between. In DNA, the CDR3 is TGCGCCAGCGTTGGGGGCCGAGTTATGACGAACACCGGGGAGCTGTTTTTT. It is translated as CASVGGRVMTNTGELFF.

The CDR3 coding sequence is TGTGCCAGCAGCTTGGCCCCGGGACAGGGGGAGACTGAAGCTTTCTTT. Residues: CASSLAPGQGETEAFF. The chain combines TRBV5-5 with TRBJ1-1, with TRBD1 matching 11 bases. CDR3 size: 16 residues. CDR1 is SGHKS, CDR2 YYEKEE, per germline (reference sequence). The V gene end was trimmed by 0 bases and the J gene end by 5 bases; junction bases not matched to a gene: 6.

This clone occurred a few times. J is TRBJ2-7 and V is TRBV18; 9 bases map to TRBD1. The germline gives CDR1 KGHSH, CDR2 LQKENI. The CDR3 runs to 14 residues. Losses at the gene ends were 5 bases for V and 6 bases for J; bases not matched to a gene: 8. The CDR3 nucleotides read TGTGCCAGCTCATCCACGGGACAGGGCTTCGAGCAGTACTTC. This encodes CASSSTGQGFEQYF.

The chain links TRBV19 to TRBJ2-2; the match to TRBD2 covers 9 bases. Trimming removed 3 bases from V and 7 bases from J; junction bases left unmatched: 3. The germline CDR1 and CDR2 sequences are LNHDA and SQIVND (reference sequence). The CDR3 is 14 residues long. CDR3 DNA sequence: TGTGCCAGTAGTATGGGACTAGCTAGCGGGGAGCTGTTTTTT. Protein sequence: CASSMGLASGELFF.

In this sample, this clone turned up a few times. J is TRBJ2-7 and V is TRBV6-5, with 9 bases identical to TRBD1. The CDR3 is 14 residues long. The ends lost 7 bases at V and 0 bases at J; junction bases unmatched: 4. The germline gives CDR1 MNHEY, CDR2 SVGAGI. Written as DNA, the CDR3 is TGTGCCAGCATTGACAGGGGGAGCTCCTACGAGCAGTACTTC. As protein: CASIDRGSSYEQYF.

The V gene is TRBV7-6, the J gene TRBJ2-3; D is unclear. Germline V lookup: CDR1 SGHVS, CDR2 FNYEAQ. The CDR3 extends over 15 amino acids. Trimming cost V 0 bases and J 3 bases, with 10 bases left between them. CDR3 residues: CASSLASERTDTQYF. The CDR3 nucleotides are TGTGCCAGCAGCTTAGCGTCTGAGAGGACAGATACGCAGTATTTT.

This clone has a handful of counts. V and J are TRBV10-3 and TRBJ2-7; 14 nucleotides line up with TRBD2. The V gene end was trimmed by 3 bases and the J gene end by 2 bases; junction bases not matched to a gene: 9. Germline-derived CDR1 and CDR2 are ENHRY and SYGVKD. The CDR3 has 18 amino acids. This CDR3 reads CAISDPTSGGARAYEQYF. Written as DNA, the CDR3 is TGTGCCATCAGTGACCCGACTAGCGGGGGGGCGAGAGCCTACGAGCAGTACTTC.

The CDR3 loop is CASSLASGSTVYNEQFF. Here the CDR3 DNA reads TGTGCCAGCAGCTTAGCGTCAGGGTCCACAGTCTACAATGAGCAGTTCTTC. The chain carries TRBV7-8 and TRBJ2-1; the D gene is possibly TRBD1 (5 bases). CDR1 and CDR2 (germline): SGHVS, FQNEAQ. Trimming stripped 0 bases from V and 3 bases from J, with 15 bases between. The CDR3 spans 17 residues.

The chain combines TRBV29-1 with TRBJ2-7; D gene ambiguous. V lost 4 bases and J 0 bases, leaving 7 bases between the germline ends. The germline V gene has CDR1 SQVTM and CDR2 ANQGSEA. The CDR3 covers 12 residues. CDR3 residues: CSVGQFSYEQYF. The CDR3 nucleotides are TGCAGCGTTGGGCAGTTCTCCTACGAGCAGTACTTC.

This chain links TRBV7-2 with TRBJ1-3; no definite D call. Trimming shortened V by 1 base and J by 0 bases, and 16 bases separated the two germline ends. Per germline, CDR1 SGHTA and CDR2 FQGNSA. This CDR3 is built from 18 residues. CDR3 coding DNA: TGTGCCAGCAGCTTAGTCCCCTCCCCACCGAGCTCTGGAAACACCATATATTTT. As protein: CASSLVPSPPSSGNTIYF. Full variable domain (outside the CDR3, taken from reference TRBV7-2 and TRBJ1-3): GAGVSQSPSNKVTEKGKDVELRCDPISGHTALYWYRQSLGQGLEFLIYFQGNSAPDKSGLPSDRFSAERTGGSVSTLTIQRTQQEDSAVYLCASSLVPSPPSSGNTIYFGEGSWLTVV.

This rearrangement joins TRBV28 to TRBJ2-7; 7 bases match TRBD2. Germline CDR1 and CDR2: MDHEN and SYDVKM. The CDR3 runs 14 residues. The trim removed 3 bases at V and 4 bases at J, leaving 6 bases unmatched. The CDR3 nucleotides read TGTGCCAGCAGTTTGGGGGGGAGGACGTACGAGCAGTACTTC. Encoded protein: CASSLGGRTYEQYF.

The count of this clone is one. The chain is built from TRBV7-5 and TRBJ2-7; the table's TRBD2 call for D was not verified on the DNA. TRBV7-5 is a recognized pseudogene. This CDR3 region has 15 residues. CDR3: CARSLPLRGSYEQYF. The CDR3 DNA sequence: TGTGCCAGAAGCTTACCGCTGCGGGGGTCCTACGAGCAGTACTTC.

The chain links TRBV10-3 to TRBJ2-2; 11 positions match TRBD1. The germline CDR1 and CDR2 sequences are ENHRY and SYGVKD. J gave up 3 bases and V 0 bases, and 6 bases lay outside the gene matches. This CDR3 is 18 amino acids long. The CDR3 DNA is TGTGCCATCAGTGAGTCGGGACAGGGGGTAAGGGACACCGGGGAGCTGTTTTTT. Amino acid sequence: CAISESGQGVRDTGELFF.

The chain combines TRBV5-1 with TRBJ2-2, with 14 nucleotides matching TRBD2. Germline-derived CDR1 and CDR2 are SGHRS and YFSETQ. The CDR3 is 18 amino acids. V dropped 0 bases and J dropped 2; count of bases not matched to a gene: 3. CDR3 loop: CASSLGLAGGPNTGELFF. The CDR3 coding sequence is TGCGCCAGCAGCTTGGGACTAGCGGGGGGGCCAAACACCGGGGAGCTGTTTTTT.

This clone was detected once. The chain is built from TRBV29-1 and TRBJ1-2; the match to TRBD1 covers 10 bases. The J segment lost 12 bases and the V segment lost 7 bases, leaving 11 bases of the junction unmatched. CDR3 length: 12 amino acids. From germline, CDR1 is SQVTM and CDR2 ANQGSEA. The CDR3 nucleotides are TGCAGCGCCTCGTACGGGACAGGGGCAGACACCTTC. This translates into CSASYGTGADTF.

This sequence joins TRBV7-2 and TRBJ2-7, with 12 bases identical to TRBD2. J lost 4 bases, V lost 5 bases, and 6 bases had no gene match. Germline loops: CDR1 SGHTA, CDR2 FQGNSA. There are 15 residues in the CDR3. CDR3 DNA: TGTGCCAGCAGCGTTACTAGCGGGGGGCGATACGAGCAGTACTTC. Encoded protein: CASSVTSGGRYEQYF.